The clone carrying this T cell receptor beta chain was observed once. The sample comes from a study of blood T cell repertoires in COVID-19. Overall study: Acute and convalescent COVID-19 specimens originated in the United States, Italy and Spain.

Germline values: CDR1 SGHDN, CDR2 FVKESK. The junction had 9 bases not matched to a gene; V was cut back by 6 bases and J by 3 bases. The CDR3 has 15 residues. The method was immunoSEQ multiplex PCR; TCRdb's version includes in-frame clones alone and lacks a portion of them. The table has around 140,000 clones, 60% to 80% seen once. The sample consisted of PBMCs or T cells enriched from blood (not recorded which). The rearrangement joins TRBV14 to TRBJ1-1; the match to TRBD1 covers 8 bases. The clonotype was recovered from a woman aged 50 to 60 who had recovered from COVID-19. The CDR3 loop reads CASSTTGEKDTEAFF. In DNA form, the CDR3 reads TGTGCCAGCAGTACGACAGGGGAAAAAGACACTGAAGCTTTCTTT.